The 11 T cell receptor beta chains given below trace back to one sample, sequenced in a study of cytomegalovirus exposure and HLA in healthy donors. The PCR ran on 60 Vbeta and 13 Jbeta primers. Sequencing used immunoSEQ multiplex PCR; TCRdb keeps in-frame clones, though not all of them. The table has 70,000 or so clones, around 70% seen once. Sequencing was carried out using PBMCs. The source is a woman aged 30 to 39 in good health and CMV-seronegative.

The gene calls are TRBV7-2 and TRBJ1-4; D gene unclear. CDR1 and CDR2 (germline): SGHTA, FQGNSA. V shed 0 bases and J shed 4 bases, with 6 bases lying between them. The CDR3 sequence is 14 residues long. The CDR3 sequence: CASSLAGDNEKLFF. The DNA for the CDR3 is TGTGCCAGCAGCTTAGCCGGGGATAATGAAAAACTGTTTTTT.

V gene TRBV7-6 combines with J gene TRBJ2-1, with 9 bases fitting TRBD1. Germline V gene lookup returns CDR1 SGHVS and CDR2 FNYEAQ. V lost 3 bases to trimming and J lost 8 bases; unmatched junction nucleotides: 11. This CDR3 has 16 residues. CDR3 bases: TGTGCCAGCAGCTTTCCCGGGACAGGGAAAGGATATGAGCAGTTCTTC. It is translated as CASSFPGTGKGYEQFF. Supplemented by reference TRBV7-6 and TRBJ2-1, the full variable domain reads GAGVSQSPRYKVTKRGQDVALRCDPISGHVSLYWYRQALGQGPEFLTYFNYEAQQDKSGLPNDRFSAERPEGSISTLTIQRTEQRDSAMYRCASSFPGTGKGYEQFFGPGTRLTVL.

The chain joins TRBV2 to TRBJ1-2, with 10 bases fitting TRBD1. CDR3 length: 13 residues. Germline CDR1 is SNHLY and CDR2 is FYNNEI. Trimming took 6 bases from V and 3 from J; bases not matched to a gene: 1. Written as DNA, the CDR3 is TGTGCCAGCAGCGGACAGGGGGACTATGGCTACACCTTC. It is translated as CASSGQGDYGYTF.

This chain links TRBV5-1 with TRBJ1-1, with 7 nucleotides matching TRBD1. Trimming removed 3 bases from V and 7 bases from J; junction bases left unmatched: 12. Germline loops: CDR1 SGHRS, CDR2 YFSETQ. The CDR3 extends over 15 amino acids. CDR3 sequence: CASSWYATGAGEAFF. Written as DNA, the CDR3 is TGCGCCAGCAGCTGGTACGCTACAGGGGCGGGTGAAGCTTTCTTT.

The rearrangement links TRBV7-6 to TRBJ1-4; D is undetermined. The CDR3 runs 15 residues. The germline gives CDR1 SGHVS, CDR2 FNYEAQ. V was clipped by 1 base and J by 0 bases, with 6 bases between them. CDR3 protein: CASSLDSATNEKLFF. CDR3 DNA: TGTGCCAGCAGCTTAGACTCTGCAACTAATGAAAAACTGTTTTTT.

This chain joins TRBV19 and TRBJ1-1; D is ambiguous. The V gene's germline CDR1 is LNHDA and CDR2 SQIVND (reference sequence). This CDR3 comprises 13 residues. Trimming left V 5 bases short and J 0 bases short, with 7 bases between. The CDR3 is CASSSQMNTEAFF. The CDR3 bases are TGTGCCAGTAGTTCCCAGATGAACACTGAAGCTTTCTTT. Complete variable domain (other parts from reference TRBV19 and TRBJ1-1): DGGITQSPKYLFRKEGQNVTLSCEQNLNHDAMYWYRQDPGQGLRLIYYSQIVNDFQKGDIAEGYSVSREKKESFPLTVTSAQKNPTAFYLCASSSQMNTEAFFGQGTRLTVV.

This clone was counted between two and nine times. In DNA form, the CDR3 reads TGTGCCAGTAGTCTAGCAGGGGGCTTGAACACTGAAGCTTTCTTT. Its translation is CASSLAGGLNTEAFF. V usage is TRBV19 and J usage is TRBJ1-1; 8 bases align to TRBD1. The V gene's germline CDR1 is LNHDA and CDR2 SQIVND (reference sequence). V gave up 5 bases and J gave up 0 bases; unmatched junction bases: 5. The length of the CDR3 is 15 residues.

This clone has a single count. The rearrangement joins TRBV28 to TRBJ2-7; 8 bases line up with TRBD2. Trimming took 2 bases from V and 2 from J; bases not matched to a gene: 8. CDR1 and CDR2 (germline): MDHEN, SYDVKM. The CDR3 covers 16 residues. The CDR3 DNA reads as TGTGCCAGCAGTTTAGGGTTGCGGGGGGCCCCCTACGAGCAGTACTTC. Translated, it gives CASSLGLRGAPYEQYF.

The chain couples TRBV4-2 to TRBJ1-2, with 9 nucleotides matching TRBD1. This CDR3 region has 15 residues. V trimming: 1 base; J trimming: 6 bases; junction bases outside the gene matches: 6. Germline loops: CDR1 LGHNA, CDR2 YNFKEQ. As DNA, the CDR3 is TGTGCCAGCAGCCAAGGGGCGGGACAGGGCGATGGCTACACCTTC. It codes for CASSQGAGQGDGYTF.

The chain uses TRBV5-4 and TRBJ2-4, with a tentative D call TRBD1 (6 bases). Germline V CDR1 and CDR2: SGHNT, YYREEE (reference sequence). The germline V and J ends were trimmed by 2 bases and 1 base, with 10 bases remaining between them. This CDR3 is built from 15 residues. DNA of the CDR3: TGTGCCAGCAGCTTCTACAGGGAGGCCAAAAACATTCAGTACTTC. Its translation: CASSFYREAKNIQYF.

This clone was counted once. This chain joins TRBV28 and TRBJ2-7; TRBD1 matches at 9 bases. Germline trimming cut 4 bases from V and 2 bases from J; bases unmatched to any gene: 3. The CDR3 covers 14 residues. Germline CDR1 and CDR2: MDHEN and SYDVKM. CDR3 in DNA: TGTGCCAGCAGTTGGGGACAGGGTACCTACGAGCAGTACTTC. Protein: CASSWGQGTYEQYF.